Listed below are T cell receptor beta chains from one sample, sequenced in a study of PD-L1 blockade in urothelial cancer. Sequenced by immunoSEQ multiplex PCR; TCRdb stores in-frame clones only, minus some. The data contain about 76,000 clones, 84% of them singletons. The sample was PBMCs, taken around atezolizumab (anti-PD-L1) treatment. These receptors were taken from a man in his sixties or seventies with urothelial cancer. Each CDR3 is given with its conserved first and last residue. Each record gives: J gene, clone size, CDR3 length, D gene, V gene, CDR3 protein, CDR3 DNA. A D gene is named only where the DNA matches it firmly. A row's size may be missing; if present it is once, few, many or a size class.

J: TRBJ1-2; size: -; length: 17; D: TRBD1; V: TRBV2; CDR3: CASSEQDRGESNYGYTF; DNA: TGTGCCAGCAGTGAACAGGACAGGGGAGAGAGTAACTATGGCTACACCTTC
J: TRBJ2-1; size: -; length: 15; D: TRBD2; V: TRBV10-2; CDR3: CASSDSGENWNEQFF; DNA: TGCGCCAGCAGTGATAGCGGGGAGAATTGGAATGAGCAGTTCTTC
J: TRBJ2-1; size: -; length: 19; D: TRBD2; V: TRBV5-5; CDR3: CASSLTGLAGGSSYNEQFF; DNA: TGTGCCAGCAGCCTAACGGGACTAGCGGGTGGGAGCTCCTACAATGAGCAGTTCTTC
J: TRBJ2-7; size: once; length: 14; D: TRBD2; V: TRBV5-4; CDR3: CASSPGGGLYEQYF; DNA: TGTGCCAGCAGCCCGGGAGGGGGGCTCTACGAGCAGTACTTC
J: TRBJ1-1; size: -; length: 14; D: TRBD1; V: TRBV7-3; CDR3: CASSLNAIGGAAFF; DNA: TGTGCCAGCAGCTTAAATGCTATAGGGGGCGCCGCTTTCTTT
J: TRBJ2-1; size: -; length: 13; D: -; V: TRBV4-1; CDR3: CASSQVEINEQFF; DNA: TGCGCCAGCAGCCAGGTGGAGATCAATGAGCAGTTCTTC
J: TRBJ1-1; size: few; length: 13; D: -; V: TRBV7-8; CDR3: CASSPSGNTEAFF; DNA: TGTGCCAGCAGCCCAAGCGGGAACACTGAAGCTTTCTTT
J: TRBJ1-1; size: -; length: 12; D: -; V: TRBV28; CDR3: CASTRLGTEAFF; DNA: TGTGCCAGCACGAGGTTGGGCACTGAAGCTTTCTTT
J: TRBJ2-7; size: -; length: 14; D: -; V: TRBV28; CDR3: CASSLPFGGDEQYF; DNA: TGTGCCAGCAGTTTACCCTTCGGAGGGGACGAGCAGTACTTC
J: TRBJ1-3; size: -; length: 14; D: TRBD1; V: TRBV28; CDR3: CASSLSTGTGAIYF; DNA: TGTGCCAGCAGTTTATCCACCGGGACAGGGGCCATATATTTT
J: TRBJ1-1; size: -; length: 17; D: -; V: TRBV5-4; CDR3: CASSLASAGRVDTEAFF; DNA: TGTGCCAGCAGCTTGGCCAGTGCAGGGCGAGTGGACACTGAAGCTTTCTTT
J: TRBJ2-7; size: -; length: 15; D: -; V: TRBV14; CDR3: CASSQDLALYYEQYF; DNA: TGTGCCAGCAGCCAAGATCTAGCCTTATACTACGAGCAGTACTTC
J: TRBJ1-5; size: few; length: 15; D: -; V: TRBV2; CDR3: CASRAGGNSNQPQHF; DNA: TGTGCCAGCAGGGCTGGAGGGAATAGCAATCAGCCCCAGCATTTT
J: TRBJ2-2; size: -; length: 15; D: TRBD1; V: TRBV19; CDR3: CASNPPGQGSGELFF; DNA: TGTGCCAGTAACCCGCCGGGACAGGGATCCGGGGAGCTGTTTTTT
J: TRBJ2-7; size: -; length: 13; D: -; V: TRBV5-1; CDR3: CASSLDLGAEQYF; DNA: TGCGCCAGCAGCTTGGACCTAGGAGCCGAGCAGTACTTC
J: TRBJ1-1; size: -; length: 15; D: TRBD1; V: TRBV29-1; CDR3: CSAKKPGQKYTEAFF; DNA: TGCAGCGCTAAGAAACCGGGACAGAAATACACTGAAGCTTTCTTT
J: TRBJ2-7; size: -; length: 15; D: -; V: TRBV28; CDR3: CASSLASSEPPVQYF; DNA: TGTGCCAGCAGTTTAGCGAGTTCCGAACCCCCTGTGCAGTACTTC
J: TRBJ1-5; size: once; length: 15; D: -; V: TRBV19; CDR3: CASRTTGTENQPQHF; DNA: TGTGCCAGCAGGACTACCGGGACGGAAAATCAGCCCCAGCATTTT
J: TRBJ1-2; size: -; length: 13; D: -; V: TRBV27; CDR3: CASSIGRGYGYTF; DNA: TGTGCCAGCAGCATCGGGAGGGGCTATGGCTACACCTTC
J: TRBJ2-1; size: -; length: 17; D: -; V: TRBV5-1; CDR3: CASSPSSAGGLYNEQFF; DNA: TGCGCCAGCAGCCCTAGTAGCGCTGGGGGCCTCTACAATGAGCAGTTCTTC
J: TRBJ2-5; size: -; length: 16; D: -; V: TRBV7-8; CDR3: CASSLSLLGGPETQYF; DNA: TGTGCCAGCAGCTTATCTTTGCTCGGAGGTCCAGAGACCCAGTACTTC
J: TRBJ2-2; size: -; length: 15; D: -; V: TRBV6-1; CDR3: CASNGGTRNTGELFF; DNA: TGTGCCAGTAACGGAGGGACCCGGAACACCGGGGAGCTGTTTTTT
J: TRBJ2-1; size: -; length: 15; D: TRBD2; V: TRBV5-1; CDR3: CASSLVLAGVGEQFF; DNA: TGCGCCAGCAGCTTGGTGCTAGCGGGAGTAGGTGAGCAGTTCTTC
J: TRBJ2-7; size: -; length: 14; D: -; V: TRBV19; CDR3: CASSKQGLTYEQYF; DNA: TGTGCCAGTAGTAAGCAGGGACTTACCTACGAGCAGTACTTC
J: TRBJ2-7; size: -; length: 15; D: TRBD2; V: TRBV6-1; CDR3: CASSAASGRPYEQYF; DNA: TGTGCCAGCAGCGCCGCTAGCGGGAGACCCTACGAGCAGTACTTC
J: TRBJ2-5; size: -; length: 16; D: TRBD1; V: TRBV18; CDR3: CASRRSGQTPQETQYF; DNA: TGTGCCAGCCGAAGGTCGGGACAGACGCCCCAAGAGACCCAGTACTTC
J: TRBJ1-1; size: once; length: 13; D: -; V: TRBV9; CDR3: CASSVGSGTEAFF; DNA: TGTGCCAGCAGCGTAGGTTCGGGCACTGAAGCTTTCTTT
J: TRBJ1-5; size: -; length: 15; D: -; V: TRBV19; CDR3: CASSIDREPNQPQHF; DNA: TGTGCCAGTAGTATAGATCGGGAGCCCAATCAGCCCCAGCATTTT
J: TRBJ1-1; size: -; length: 15; D: -; V: TRBV12-5; CDR3: CASGLVQYMNTEAFF; DNA: TGTGCTAGTGGTTTGGTTCAGTACATGAACACTGAAGCTTTCTTT
J: TRBJ2-1; size: -; length: 15; D: -; V: TRBV5-5; CDR3: CASSLGGDPYNEQFF; DNA: TGTGCCAGCAGTCTTGGGGGCGATCCATACAATGAGCAGTTCTTC
J: TRBJ2-5; size: -; length: 14; D: TRBD2; V: TRBV9; CDR3: CASSDPSGGGTQYF; DNA: TGTGCCAGCAGCGACCCTAGCGGAGGAGGGACCCAGTACTTC
J: TRBJ2-3; size: -; length: 15; D: -; V: TRBV4-1; CDR3: CASSYALRGTDTQYF; DNA: TGCGCCAGCAGCTATGCCCTGAGGGGCACAGATACGCAGTATTTT
J: TRBJ2-7; size: -; length: 14; D: -; V: TRBV28; CDR3: CASSFGKVHYEQYF; DNA: TGTGCCAGCAGTTTCGGTAAAGTTCACTACGAGCAGTACTTC
J: TRBJ2-2; size: -; length: 15; D: TRBD2; V: TRBV19; CDR3: CATRPGLAGTGELFF; DNA: TGTGCCACCCGCCCGGGACTAGCGGGAACCGGGGAGCTGTTTTTT
J: TRBJ1-5; size: -; length: 13; D: -; V: TRBV5-5; CDR3: CASSFDGSQPQHF; DNA: TGTGCCAGCAGCTTTGACGGGAGCCAGCCCCAGCATTTT
J: TRBJ2-1; size: -; length: 16; D: -; V: TRBV19; CDR3: CASSIVNRLFHNEQFF; DNA: TGTGCCAGTAGTATTGTCAACAGGTTGTTTCACAATGAGCAGTTCTTC
J: TRBJ2-2; size: -; length: 13; D: -; V: TRBV7-9; CDR3: CASSQYNTGELFF; DNA: TGTGCCAGCAGCCAGTATAACACCGGGGAGCTGTTTTTT
J: TRBJ2-7; size: -; length: 16; D: -; V: TRBV11-2; CDR3: CASSLAGHSTSYEQYF; DNA: TGTGCCAGCAGCTTAGCCGGCCATAGCACCTCCTACGAGCAGTACTTC
J: TRBJ1-6; size: -; length: 14; D: -; V: TRBV6-4; CDR3: CASSYDGPAGPLHF; DNA: TGTGCCAGCAGTTATGACGGACCTGCGGGACCCCTCCACTTT
J: TRBJ2-7; size: few; length: 13; D: TRBD1; V: TRBV28; CDR3: CASRRQGSNEQYF; DNA: TGTGCCAGCAGGAGACAGGGTAGCAACGAGCAGTACTTC
J: TRBJ2-4; size: once; length: 13; D: -; V: TRBV6-6; CDR3: CASSYAGENIQYF; DNA: TGTGCCAGCAGTTACGCCGGGGAAAACATTCAGTACTTC